The 17 T cell receptor beta chains presented below share a single source sample, sequenced in a study of shared clonotypes between healthy human individuals. Naive CD8 isolation took CD45RO-negative cells positively selected for CCR7 and excluded terminally differentiated effector memory CD45RA+ cells. TCRdb keeps only in-frame clones here, not all; method: immunoSEQ multiplex PCR. The sample carries millions of clones, about 95% recorded once. Material for sequencing was naive CD8+ T cells sorted from blood. The receptors shown here come from a man between 18 and 29 years old in good health.

This chain connects TRBV5-6 to TRBJ2-7, with no clear D. Germline lookup yields CDR1 SGHDT and CDR2 YYEEEE. The CDR3 totals 12 residues. The germline V and J ends were trimmed by 0 bases and 6 bases, with 7 bases remaining between them. CDR3 DNA sequence: TGTGCCAGCAGCTTGGCACCTGCCGAGCAGTACTTC. It specifies CASSLAPAEQYF.

The V call is TRBV6-6, the J call TRBJ1-2; D is ambiguous. Trimming pared 2 bases from V and 13 bases from J, leaving 17 bases between. Per germline, CDR1 MNHNY and CDR2 SVGAGI (reference sequence). The CDR3 is 13 amino acids. The CDR3 protein is CASSYVVLQGLTF. As DNA, the CDR3 is TGTGCCAGCAGTTACGTCGTTCTTCAAGGTCTCACCTTC.

This clone was recorded only once. V gene TRBV15 combines with J gene TRBJ2-5, with 11 bases aligning to TRBD2. There are 17 residues in the CDR3. V trimming: 2 bases; J trimming: 7 bases; junction bases outside the gene matches: 12. The germline CDR1 and CDR2 sequences are LNHNV and YYDKDF (reference sequence). The CDR3 protein is CATSRYGGLAGGGTQYF. CDR3 nucleotides: TGTGCCACCAGCAGATACGGGGGGCTAGCGGGAGGCGGGACCCAGTACTTC.

The rearrangement links TRBV5-4 to TRBJ2-1; TRBD2 matches 9 bases. The V and J ends lost 0 bases and 5 bases, in that order; junction bases with no gene match: 6. The CDR3 length is 16 residues. Germline V gene lookup returns CDR1 SGHNT and CDR2 YYREEE (reference sequence). The CDR3 region is CASSLGAGGAHNEQFF. The CDR3 DNA reads as TGTGCCAGCAGCTTGGGAGCGGGAGGCGCCCACAATGAGCAGTTCTTC.

This clone has a single count. The chain recombines TRBV9 with TRBJ2-7; D is perhaps TRBD2 (5 bases). Deletions cut 0 bases from V and 6 bases from J, with 13 bases between. The CDR3 extends over 14 amino acids. Germline V gene lookup returns CDR1 SGDLS and CDR2 YYNGEE. The CDR3 DNA follows: TGTGCCAGCAGCGTAGATGGACTCGAAGGCGAGCAGTACTTC. This codes for CASSVDGLEGEQYF.

This chain connects TRBV5-4 to TRBJ2-7, with D perhaps TRBD2 (6 bases). This CDR3 contains 15 residues. Germline-derived CDR1 and CDR2 are SGHNT and YYREEE (reference sequence). Trimming removed 7 bases at V and 2 bases at J, with 19 bases between. This CDR3 is CASGPAGGLTYEQYF. The DNA for the CDR3 is TGTGCCAGCGGCCCCGCCGGAGGGCTCACCTACGAGCAGTACTTC. The full variable domain, its missing parts supplied by reference TRBV5-4 and TRBJ2-7, is ETGVTQSPTHLIKTRGQQVTLRCSSQSGHNTVSWYQQALGQGPQFIFQYYREEENGRGNFPPRFSGLQFPNYSSELNVNALELDDSALYLCASGPAGGLTYEQYFGPGTRLTVT.

Points on this clone: Mismatch with germline at one junction end may stem from a read error. The chain has TRBV11-2 and TRBJ2-1, with 10 positions matching TRBD2. The germline gives CDR1 SGHAT, CDR2 FQNNGV. The CDR3 consists of 16 residues. Written as DNA, the CDR3 is TGTGCCAGCAGCCTAGAGGGACTAGCGTGGTACAATGAGCAGTTCTTC. Translation: CASSLEGLAWYNEQFF.

This chain links TRBV4-1 with TRBJ1-2; D not certain. The CDR3 contains 15 residues. Germline CDR1 reads MGHRA; CDR2 reads YSYEKL. V lost 4 bases, J lost 3 bases, and 15 bases lay in between. CDR3 sequence (DNA): TGCGCCAGCAGCCCCCAAGGCGGTCCAGACTATGGCTACACCTTC. This codes for CASSPQGGPDYGYTF.

This rearrangement joins TRBV12-5 to TRBJ2-3, with a possible D match to TRBD2 (5 bases). CDR1 is LGHNT and CDR2 is FRNRAP in the germline V gene. V was shortened by 6 bases and J by 1 base, with 11 bases between the two germline ends. This CDR3 region has 14 residues. CDR3 in DNA: TGTGCTAGTGGCCTAGGAGGCGGCACAGATACGCAGTATTTT. This encodes CASGLGGGTDTQYF.

The gene calls are TRBV4-3 and TRBJ2-5, with 9 bases aligning to TRBD2. The ends lost 0 bases at V and 2 bases at J; junction bases unmatched: 10. Germline V CDR1 and CDR2: LGHNA, YSLEER. This CDR3 has 18 amino acids. The CDR3, as DNA: TGCGCCAGCAGCCAAGAATCTAGCGGGGAAGGGATTCAAGAGACCCAGTACTTC. Amino acids: CASSQESSGEGIQETQYF.

The chain has TRBV7-9 and TRBJ2-1; TRBD1 matches 8 bases. This CDR3 contains 14 residues. Germline trimming cut 5 bases from V and 8 bases from J; bases unmatched to any gene: 8. Germline V gene sequence: CDR1 SEHNR, CDR2 FQNEAQ (reference sequence). CDR3 amino acids: CASSLGQGIDEQFF. The CDR3 DNA is TGTGCCAGCAGCCTCGGACAGGGAATTGATGAGCAGTTCTTC.

This rearrangement joins TRBV11-1 to TRBJ1-2; D uncertain. Germline V gene data show CDR1 as SGHAT and CDR2 as FQDESV (reference sequence). The CDR3 spans 14 residues. The V end lost 4 bases, the J end lost 1 base, and 10 bases lay between the germline ends. The CDR3 sequence: CASSYNSGNYGYTF. The CDR3 DNA follows: TGTGCCAGCAGCTACAATAGCGGTAACTATGGCTACACCTTC.

This chain joins TRBV2 and TRBJ1-5; 7 bases agree with TRBD1. The CDR3 totals 14 residues. J was trimmed by 4 bases and V by 5 bases; bases with no gene match: 5. Looked up from germline, CDR1 is SNHLY and CDR2 is FYNNEI. The CDR3, as DNA: TGTGCCAGCAGTACAGCGACAGGGAATCAGCCCCAGCATTTT. This gives the protein CASSTATGNQPQHF.

The chain carries TRBV14 and TRBJ1-2; 9 bases agree with TRBD1. This CDR3 is built from 15 residues. CDR1 and CDR2 (germline): SGHDN, FVKESK. The V and J ends lost 5 bases and 6 bases, in that order; junction bases with no gene match: 10. This CDR3 reads CASSAPGQGLNGYTF. CDR3 nucleotide sequence: TGTGCCAGCAGCGCGCCGGGACAGGGATTAAATGGCTACACCTTC.

This chain uses TRBV11-3 with TRBJ2-2; unclear D gene. From germline, CDR1 is SGHNT and CDR2 YENEEA. Trimming took off 3 bases at V and 3 bases at J, with 5 bases between the two ends. The CDR3 is made up of 13 amino acids. The CDR3 loop reads CASSFRDTGELFF. CDR3 coding DNA: TGTGCCAGCAGCTTCCGGGACACCGGGGAGCTGTTTTTT. The full variable domain, with the rest looked up from reference TRBV11-3 and TRBJ2-2, is EAGVVQSPRYKIIEKKQPVAFWCNPISGHNTLYWYLQNLGQGPELLIRYENEEAVDDSQLPKDRFSAERLKGVDSTLKIQPAELGDSAVYLCASSFRDTGELFFGEGSRLTVL.

This chain connects TRBV27 to TRBJ2-7; 11 bases agree with TRBD1. CDR3 length: 14 amino acids. The junction had 6 bases not matched to a gene; V was cut back by 8 bases and J by 3 bases. The germline V gene has CDR1 MNHEY and CDR2 SMNVEV (reference sequence). CDR3 region: CASRLGTGGYEQYF. CDR3 nucleotide sequence: TGTGCCAGCCGCCTCGGGACAGGGGGCTACGAGCAGTACTTC.

Comment on this clone: Other nucleotide sequences in the sample specify the same CDR3. J is TRBJ2-5 and V is TRBV7-9; D uncertain. The CDR3 runs 12 residues. Germline V gives CDR1 SEHNR, CDR2 FQNEAQ (reference sequence). V lost 1 base to trimming and J lost 3 bases, with 3 bases between them. The DNA for the CDR3 is TGTGCCAGCAGCTTAGTTGAAGAGACCCAGTACTTC. Protein product: CASSLVEETQYF.